This TCR beta chain was identified during a study of shared clonotypes between healthy human individuals (dated by TCRdb to the early 2020s). About the investigation overall: The cohort included a few men and two women between 18 and 49 years of age. To estimate repertoire size and how much clonotypes are shared between individuals, the study performed deep sequencing of blood TCR repertoires from roughly five healthy adults. Per donor, leukapheresis produced somewhere between about 0.94 and 9 billion PBMCs. Libraries were prepared and TCR repertoires were sequenced by different laboratories using diverse techniques, in order to increase sequencing depth and limit assay-specific biases. Broad study findings and their caveats: The genetic and exposure-history diversity represented was limited by the small number of donors. Based on pairwise subsampling, the degree of clonotype sharing among donors was expected to be affected by sequencing depth. Sampling was limited to blood, and TCR repertoires in tissue likely differ from TCR repertoires in blood.

Donors were healthy HIV-negative adults with no recently reported acute infections or vaccinations. Every donor was a Caucasian adult residing in Nashville, Tennessee, USA. In the unsorted samples, roughly 90 million PBMCs were counted, and genomic DNA was extracted using the QIAamp DNA Blood Mini kit. Blood was collected by leukapheresis, and PBMCs were isolated by Ficoll-Histopaque density gradient centrifugation and then cryopreserved in liquid nitrogen vapor phase. Using the deep immunoSEQ assay, multiplex PCR amplified TCR CDR3 regions from genomic DNA. Extracted genomic DNA from each cell subset was distributed evenly across all wells of several immunoSEQ 96-well plates, and each plate was treated as a replicate. Each replicate PCR for unsorted PBMC received about 310 ng genomic DNA, equal to 30,000 or so T cell genomes. Ten immunoSEQ deep assay plates were used to sequence unsorted PBMC genomic DNA. The purified libraries were quantified using a Qubit 3.0 fluorometer, sized with a Bioanalyzer 2100, and then quantified again using the KAPA Library Quantification kit. A separate single-read 150-cycle Illumina NextSeq 550 flow cell was used to sequence each immunoSEQ 96-well plate. The original pipeline was this. Because the immunoSEQ output included only junctional sequences and no quality scores, the filtering could not be the same as the filtering used for full-length reads. Sequences were annotated with PyIR, a Python wrapper for IgBLAST v1.9, using IMGT germline references to assign V/J genes and CDR3. Reads were filtered out if the reads had weak V/J assignments (E-value above 1e-6), no CDR3, stop codons, out-of-frame junctions, or ambiguous translated residues. A V3J clonotype was defined by an identical inferred V gene, J gene, and CDR3 amino acid sequence. The percentage overlap between two repertoires was calculated by dividing the number of shared unique clonotypes by the size of the smaller repertoire. Richness of each repertoire was evaluated using RTK rarefaction, the Chao1 estimator, and Recon v2.1 estimates of unobserved clonotypes. TCRdb mirrors the immuneACCESS table, restricted to in-frame sequences. Some clones are absent from its copies; in checked studies, under half trace to an unresolved V gene, and the reason for the others is unknown. V, J and clone size derive from that table, while D and trimming were established from the DNA sequence. The sample table contains hundreds of thousands of clones; only one count was recorded for roughly three quarters of them. In total, the top ten clones hold about 12% of the sample.

Deletion took 5 bases off V and 5 bases off J, with a span of 16 bases between the germline ends. The CDR3 runs 15 residues from the cysteine to the phenylalanine. Solely the CDR3 DNA is kept, with 45 bases framed from the first base. CDR1 and CDR2 were assigned from the germline V gene as MNHNS and SASEGT. This clone came up once. What this receptor recognizes is not known. No clone much larger than this one lies a single base away; base qualities are absent. The clonotype was recovered from a woman in her 40s in good health. Some clones in this sample may be carry-over from other donors' samples. The sequencing input was PBMCs. The chain links TRBV6-1 with TRBJ1-5; 5 matching bases give a weak D call of TRBD1. In nucleotide form, the sequence is TGTGCCAGCAGTCAAGGGCAGGGAGGTTATCAGCCCCAGCATTTT. Its protein reads: CASSQGQGGYQPQHF.